The 18 T cell receptor beta chains in this list originate from one sample, sequenced in a study of T cells after yellow fever vaccination. MiXCR, run by TCRdb on the 5' RACE reads, gives a single entry per CDR3 protein. The sample lists approximately 58,000 distinct CDR3 sequences, approximately 6% seen once, with 30% to 35% in the top ten. The sequenced sample was PBMCs, either bulk or a sorted T-cell subset (CD4+, CD8+, memory, or dextramer-sorted; not recorded which), obtained on the day of the yellow fever booster vaccination. The receptors stem from a man aged 18 to 35 who received the YFV17D yellow fever vaccine.

This clonotype was found many times. DNA for the CDR3: TGCAGCGTTCAGGGCTGGGGGGGAGAGACCTACAATGAGCAGTTCTTC. This translates into CSVQGWGGETYNEQFF. The chain carries TRBV29-1 and TRBJ2-1; 7 bases are a match to TRBD2. Germline loops: CDR1 SQVTM, CDR2 ANQGSEA. After removal of 5 bases from V and 2 bases from J, the junction contained 12 bases not matched to a gene. The CDR3 sequence is 16 residues long.

The V gene is TRBV6-2 or TRBV6-3, the J gene TRBJ2-1; 9 nucleotides match TRBD1. Germline-derived CDR1 and CDR2 are MNHEY and SVGEGT. The CDR3 extends over 14 amino acids. V lost 10 bases, J lost 6 bases, and 10 bases stayed unmatched. The chain's CDR3 is CATLWDRAPNEQFF. The CDR3 DNA reads TGTGCCACCCTTTGGGACAGGGCCCCCAATGAGCAGTTCTTC.

This clonotype was observed a few times. The chain carries TRBV4-3 and TRBJ2-3; TRBD1 matches 11 bases. V trimming: 8 bases; J trimming: 4 bases; junction bases outside the gene matches: 5. The CDR3 covers 14 residues. CDR1 and CDR2 (germline): LGHNA, YSLEER. The CDR3 protein is CASRTGGDADTQYF. CDR3 nucleotides: TGCGCCAGCCGGACAGGGGGCGACGCAGATACGCAGTATTTT.

This clonotype was seen at least ten times. This chain uses TRBV29-1 with TRBJ2-7, with D perhaps TRBD1 (6 bases). CDR1 is SQVTM, CDR2 ANQGSEA, per germline. The CDR3 runs to 17 residues. V dropped 4 bases and J dropped 2 bases, with 24 bases sitting between them. The CDR3 DNA sequence: TGCAGCGTTGGGAAGAAAGAGGACAGTCCCGAACCCTACGAGCAGTACGTC. Amino acids: CSVGKKEDSPEPYEQYV.

This chain connects TRBV5-1 to TRBJ1-4; D unresolved. V lost 3 bases to trimming and J lost 2 bases, with 11 bases between them. Germline V CDR1 and CDR2: SGHRS, YFSETQ. This CDR3 is built from 15 residues. CDR3 bases: TGCGCCAGCAGCTGGAAACCGGACACTAATGAAAAACTGTTTTTT. Its translation: CASSWKPDTNEKLFF.

This sequence joins TRBV11-2 and TRBJ2-1; 7 bases fit TRBD2. Per the germline V gene, CDR1 is SGHAT and CDR2 is FQNNGV. The V gene end was trimmed by 3 bases and the J gene end by 3 bases; junction bases not matched to a gene: 8. This CDR3 contains 16 residues. The CDR3 region is CASSFRAGRDYNEQFF. As DNA, the CDR3 is TGTGCCAGCAGCTTTCGAGCTGGGAGGGACTACAATGAGCAGTTCTTC.

The chain uses TRBV15 and TRBJ2-3; TRBD2 matches at 11 bases. This CDR3 has 14 residues. V dropped 0 bases and J dropped 10; count of bases not matched to a gene: 3. The germline V gene has CDR1 LNHNV and CDR2 YYDKDF (reference sequence). CDR3 in amino acids: CATSREGLADPQYF. DNA for the CDR3: TGTGCCACCAGCAGAGAGGGACTAGCGGATCCGCAGTATTTT.

This clonotype was seen ten or more times. The junction does not match germline at one end; this may be a read error. The V and J genes are TRBV20-1 and TRBJ2-7; D remains unclear. Germline assignment: CDR1 DFQATT and CDR2 SNEGSKA (reference sequence). The CDR3 contains 12 residues. The CDR3 nucleotides read TGCAGTGCAAGAGGTTACTCCTACGAGCAGTACTTC. Amino acid sequence: CSARGYSYEQYF.

There are a few counts of this clonotype. The V and J genes are TRBV4-1 and TRBJ2-7; D is undetermined. Deletions cut 0 bases from V and 0 bases from J, with 9 bases between. Germline assignment: CDR1 MGHRA and CDR2 YSYEKL. The CDR3 loop spans 15 amino acids. CDR3 sequence reads: CASSQELQSSYEQYF. The CDR3 region has the DNA TGCGCCAGCAGCCAAGAACTTCAGAGCTCCTACGAGCAGTACTTC.

This clonotype was seen more than once but under ten times. The rearrangement links TRBV20-1 to TRBJ1-4; no firm D call. The CDR3 length is 16 residues. Per germline, CDR1 DFQATT and CDR2 SNEGSKA (reference sequence). Trimming took off 0 bases at V and 0 bases at J, with 11 bases between the two ends. CDR3 in DNA: TGCAGTGCTAGAGATCCCGGACGGGCAACTAATGAAAAACTGTTTTTT. Residues: CSARDPGRATNEKLFF.

This clonotype appeared many times. This rearrangement joins TRBV4-3 to TRBJ1-2; D gene unclear. The CDR3 runs 15 residues. Trimming removed 0 bases from V and 6 bases from J, with 14 bases in between. Germline CDR1 is LGHNA and CDR2 is YSLEER. The CDR3 is CASSQDLRFANGYTF. DNA for the CDR3: TGCGCCAGCAGCCAAGATCTGCGTTTCGCGAATGGCTACACCTTC.

The genes are TRBV5-6 and TRBJ1-6; 9 nucleotides line up with TRBD1. J was trimmed by 7 bases and V by 4 bases; bases with no gene match: 6. CDR1 is SGHDT, CDR2 YYEEEE, per germline. The CDR3 spans 15 residues. CDR3 DNA: TGTGCCAGCAGCCGGATCGGACAGGGGAATTCACCCCTCCACTTT. Encoded protein: CASSRIGQGNSPLHF. The complete variable domain, with remaining parts taken from reference TRBV5-6 and TRBJ1-6, reads DAGVTQSPTHLIKTRGQQVTLRCSPKSGHDTVSWYQQALGQGPQFIFQYYEEEERQRGNFPDRFSGHQFPNYSSELNVNALLLGDSALYLCASSRIGQGNSPLHFGNGTRLTVT.

This clonotype was seen at least ten times. The rearrangement links TRBV10-2 to TRBJ2-7, with D possibly matching TRBD1 (5 bases). Trimming removed 5 bases from V and 0 bases from J, with 20 bases in between. The CDR3 consists of 17 residues. The germline V gene encodes CDR1 WSHSY and CDR2 SAAADI. In nucleotides, the CDR3 is TGCGCCAGCAGTCAGGGTCCAGGCGTTTTTGCCTCCTACGAGCAGTACTTC. It codes for CASSQGPGVFASYEQYF.

The sample holds many counts of this clonotype. The genes are TRBV6-2 or TRBV6-3 and TRBJ2-2, with a possible D match to TRBD1 (7 bases). The V and J ends lost 6 bases and 4 bases respectively, with 18 bases between them. The CDR3 has 16 residues. Looked up from germline, CDR1 is MNHEY and CDR2 is SVGEGT. The CDR3 DNA follows: TGTGCCAGCAGCCCGCAGGGGGGTCGTATCACCGGGGAGCTGTTTTTT. It is translated as CASSPQGGRITGELFF.

This clonotype was picked up many times. The chain couples TRBV4-3 to TRBJ2-1; D call uncertain. V gave up 0 bases and J gave up 3 bases, with 9 bases separating them. CDR3 length: 15 amino acids. Germline V gene sequence: CDR1 LGHNA, CDR2 YSLEER. CDR3: CASSQELNLYNEQFF. CDR3 nucleotide sequence: TGCGCCAGCAGCCAAGAGTTGAATCTCTACAATGAGCAGTTCTTC.

This clonotype was observed a few times. This chain joins TRBV5-1 and TRBJ2-1, with unresolved D. This CDR3 comprises 17 residues. V lost 0 bases and J lost 0, with 13 bases in between. Germline-derived CDR1 and CDR2 are SGHRS and YFSETQ. This CDR3 reads CASSLGLLGLSYNEQFF. Here the CDR3 DNA reads TGCGCCAGCAGCTTGGGTCTTTTAGGCCTCTCCTACAATGAGCAGTTCTTC.

The gene calls are TRBV11-2 and TRBJ1-5; D is uncertain. Per germline, CDR1 SGHAT and CDR2 FQNNGV. CDR3 size: 15 residues. Trimming took 5 bases from V and 1 from J, leaving 12 bases between them. CDR3 coding DNA: TGTGCCAGCAGCCTTCGGTCGGGGAGCAATCAGCCCCAGCATTTT. Its translation is CASSLRSGSNQPQHF. Full variable domain (remainder filled in from reference TRBV11-2 and TRBJ1-5): EAGVAQSPRYKIIEKRQSVAFWCNPISGHATLYWYQQILGQGPKLLIQFQNNGVVDDSQLPKDRFSAERLKGVDSTLKIQPAKLEDSAVYLCASSLRSGSNQPQHFGDGTRLSIL.

The chain joins TRBV4-1 to TRBJ1-4; maybe TRBD1 (5 bases). CDR3 size: 18 residues. V lost 0 bases and J lost 0, with 14 bases in between. In germline, CDR1 is MGHRA, CDR2 YSYEKL. DNA of the CDR3: TGCGCCAGCAGCCAAGATTCCAGCAGGGCGGCAACTAATGAAAAACTGTTTTTT. Its translation is CASSQDSSRAATNEKLFF.